What follows describes a single T cell receptor (beta chain). The sample belongs to a study of cytomegalovirus exposure and HLA in healthy donors. On the study more broadly: For the approximately 410 genotyped donors, about 81% fell within the Caucasian-associated ancestry cluster.

The germline V gene has CDR1 LNHDA and CDR2 SQIVND (reference sequence). V was cut by 4 bases and J by 6 bases, with 6 bases left in between. The CDR3 runs 12 residues. 13 Jbeta primers and 60 Vbeta primers were used for the PCR. The method was immunoSEQ multiplex PCR; TCRdb's version includes in-frame clones alone and lacks a portion of them. The repertoire holds 99,000 or so clones, with around 75% as singletons. This TCR was sampled from a man younger than 40 in good health and CMV-seronegative. Sequencing input: PBMCs. The V gene is TRBV19, the J gene TRBJ2-2; D is unresolved. The CDR3 loop is CASSTRAGELFF. In DNA form, the CDR3 reads TGTGCCAGTAGTACCCGGGCCGGGGAGCTGTTTTTT.